This T cell receptor (beta chain) was obtained from a study of cytomegalovirus exposure and HLA in healthy donors. Study findings and constraints: Researchers had no immune exposure information except CMV serostatus available. Donors were assumed by presence/absence analyses to have roughly uniform sequencing depth. Reportedly, fewer N-insertions than the approximately 690-donor mean appeared in an Asian-associated ancestry cluster in a later analysis.

V was clipped by 4 bases and J by 6 bases, with 13 bases between them. Germline CDR1 SGHAT, CDR2 FQDESV (reference sequence). The CDR3 is 13 residues long. In the PCR, 60 Vbeta and 13 Jbeta primers were used. The protocol was immunoSEQ multiplex PCR, while the TCRdb copy is restricted to in-frame clones and leaves out a portion. This sample has about 130,000 clones, with about 80% found just once. In the case of this clone: Its matching antigen is unknown.

The rearrangement joins TRBV11-1 to TRBJ2-7, with D possibly matching TRBD1 (6 bases). This TCR derives from a man aged 25 to 40 in good health and CMV-seronegative. The sequenced sample was PBMCs. CDR3 protein: CASSSNAGVEQYF. CDR3 coding DNA: TGTGCCAGCAGCTCGAATGCAGGGGTCGAGCAGTACTTC.